This T cell receptor beta chain was found in a study of preoperative IRX-2 immunotherapy in early breast cancer. Noted treatment: preoperative locoregional IRX-2 cytokine immunotherapy. Samples came from a phase Ib trial of preoperative locoregional IRX-2 cytokine immunotherapy. Measured with immunoSEQ multiplex PCR; TCRdb has only the in-frame clones, and not every one. The table includes approximately 34,000 clones, nearly 95% detected once. Germline V gene data show CDR1 as SGHVS and CDR2 as FQNEAQ. V lost 2 bases and J 0 bases, leaving 9 bases between the germline ends. The CDR3 runs 15 residues. The material was obtained from a patient treated with IRX-2 immunotherapy. This sequence originates from a human donor with breast cancer. V is TRBV7-8 and J is TRBJ2-3; possibly TRBD2 for D (6 bases). CDR3 coding DNA: TGTGCCAGCAGCTTACGGGGGATCAGCACAGATACGCAGTATTTT. Amino acids: CASSLRGISTDTQYF.